This record covers a single T cell receptor beta chain. The data were taken from a study of cytomegalovirus exposure and HLA in healthy donors. V was clipped by 5 bases and J by 2 bases; unmatched bases: 7. There are 16 residues in the CDR3. Per the germline V gene, CDR1 is LGHNA and CDR2 is YNFKEQ. Both 60 Vbeta primers and 13 Jbeta primers went into the PCR. TCRdb's table, derived via immunoSEQ multiplex PCR, lists solely in-frame clones and lacks some. The data hold over 90,000 clones, with around 74% observed a single time. The sample was PBMCs. This sequence originates from a female donor in good health and CMV-seropositive. This chain connects TRBV4-2 to TRBJ2-2; TRBD2 matches 8 bases. The CDR3 is CASSSRGGPNTGELFF. The CDR3 DNA reads as TGTGCCAGCAGCTCCCGGGGGGGGCCCAACACCGGGGAGCTGTTTTTT.